A selection of T cell receptor beta chains follows, all from one sample in a study of T cell changes during pregnancy in multiple sclerosis. Produced via immunoSEQ multiplex PCR; TCRdb's table is partial and in-frame only. The data hold 20,000 to 25,000 clones, with 85% to 95% observed a single time. The sequencing used CD4+ T cells from peripheral blood mononuclear cells, collected in the third trimester of pregnancy. All receptors derive from a female donor with multiple sclerosis, enrolled in a pregnancy study. Each CDR3 is given with its conserved first and last residue. The D gene is left open where the match is weak. For some rows the clone size is stated as once, few or many, or as a class when expanded; others skip it.

D gene,CDR3 length,clone size,V gene,J gene,CDR3 protein,CDR3 DNA
.,14,.,TRBV18,TRBJ2-1,CASSPPPFYNEQFF,TGTGCCAGCTCACCACCCCCCTTCTACAATGAGCAGTTCTTC
.,11,once,TRBV20-1,TRBJ1-2,CSAKLPGGYTF,TGCAGTGCAAAATTACCGGGTGGCTACACCTTC
TRBD1,12,.,TRBV2,TRBJ1-6,CAISDRYSPLHF,TGTGCCATTTCGGACAGGTATTCACCCCTCCACTTT
.,15,.,TRBV4-1,TRBJ2-2,CASEDWVKNTGELFF,TGCGCCAGCGAGGATTGGGTCAAGAACACCGGGGAGCTGTTTTTT
TRBD1,16,.,TRBV5-6,TRBJ2-2,CASSQRGQGAAGELFF,TGTGCCAGCAGCCAGCGGGGACAGGGGGCTGCCGGGGAGCTGTTTTTT
.,15,.,TRBV10-1,TRBJ2-3,CASSEGGGRTDTQYF,TGCGCCAGCAGTGAGGGGGGGGGCCGGACAGATACGCAGTATTTT
TRBD1,16,.,TRBV7-2,TRBJ1-5,CASSFAGTGAGQPQHF,TGTGCCAGCAGCTTTGCCGGGACAGGGGCCGGTCAGCCCCAGCATTTT
.,13,.,TRBV19,TRBJ2-3,CASSIGQTDTQYF,TGTGCCAGTAGTATCGGACAAACAGATACGCAGTATTTT
.,15,.,TRBV18,TRBJ2-2,CASSPAGRNTGELFF,TGTGCCAGCTCACCTGCAGGGCGCAACACCGGGGAGCTGTTTTTT
TRBD1,15,.,TRBV7-2,TRBJ1-5,CASSFVQGARQPQHF,TGTGCCAGCAGCTTCGTACAGGGGGCGCGGCAGCCCCAGCATTTT
.,13,.,TRBV30,TRBJ1-3,CAWKFAAGNTIYF,TGTGCCTGGAAGTTTGCAGCTGGAAACACCATATATTTT
TRBD1,16,once,TRBV28,TRBJ2-5,CASSSPRTGSLETQYF,TGTGCCAGCAGTTCGCCCAGGACAGGCTCGTTGGAGACCCAGTACTTC
TRBD1,16,.,TRBV7-9,TRBJ1-5,CASSLGTGSTGQPQHF,TGTGCCAGCAGCTTAGGGACAGGCTCGACCGGTCAGCCCCAGCATTTT
.,15,.,TRBV5-1,TRBJ2-1,CASSLEGGSYNEQFF,TGCGCCAGCAGCTTGGAGGGAGGCTCCTACAATGAGCAGTTCTTC
.,14,.,TRBV5-4,TRBJ1-6,CASSPRRVDSPLHF,TGTGCCAGCAGCCCCCGGAGGGTTGATTCACCCCTCCACTTT
TRBD1,15,.,TRBV6-1,TRBJ1-1,CASSKTGTMVAEAFF,TGTGCCAGCAGTAAGACAGGGACGATGGTTGCTGAAGCTTTCTTT
.,15,.,TRBV7-8,TRBJ1-4,CASSSSWTVHEKLFF,TGTGCCAGCAGCTCTTCGTGGACTGTCCATGAAAAACTGTTTTTT
.,13,once,TRBV10-1,TRBJ2-3,CASSGDYTDTQYF,TGCGCCAGCAGTGGTGACTACACAGATACGCAGTATTTT
.,15,.,TRBV28,TRBJ1-4,CASSFGGTTNEKLFF,TGTGCCAGCAGTTTTGGAGGGACAACTAATGAAAAACTGTTTTTT
.,14,.,TRBV2,TRBJ2-6,CASSPDTGANVLTF,TGTGCCAGCAGTCCAGACACTGGGGCCAACGTCCTGACTTTC
.,15,.,TRBV7-8,TRBJ1-4,CASSPHRATNEKLFF,TGTGCCAGCAGCCCCCACAGGGCAACTAATGAAAAACTGTTTTTT
TRBD1,15,.,TRBV2,TRBJ1-1,CASSGEGQGYTEAFF,TGTGCCAGCAGTGGGGAGGGACAGGGCTACACTGAAGCTTTCTTT
TRBD1,15,.,TRBV4-2,TRBJ2-7,CASSPRGIPANEQYF,TGTGCCAGCAGCCCCAGGGGGATCCCGGCTAACGAGCAGTACTTC
.,15,.,TRBV5-8,TRBJ1-2,CASSLGGHFNYGYTF,TGTGCCAGCAGCCTTGGGGGACACTTTAACTATGGCTACACCTTC
.,15,.,TRBV19,TRBJ1-2,CASKRAGGLVDGYTF,TGTGCCAGCAAAAGGGCGGGGGGCTTAGTTGATGGCTACACCTTC
TRBD1,17,.,TRBV19,TRBJ1-1,CASSSNDRGRGNTEAFF,TGTGCCAGTAGTTCTAACGACAGGGGACGCGGTAACACTGAAGCTTTCTTT
.,14,.,TRBV6-5,TRBJ2-7,CASSPPLGRGEQYF,TGTGCCAGCAGCCCCCCGTTAGGTAGGGGCGAGCAGTACTTC
TRBD1,14,.,TRBV6-5,TRBJ1-4,CASRDRMLNEKLFF,TGTGCCAGCAGGGACAGGATGCTTAATGAAAAACTGTTTTTT
.,16,.,TRBV7-2,TRBJ1-1,CASSLGGGVWNTEAFF,TGTGCCAGCAGCTTAGGTGGAGGGGTATGGAACACTGAAGCTTTCTTT
.,14,.,TRBV4-1,TRBJ1-6,CASRLQVGNSPLHF,TGCGCCAGCAGGTTACAGGTGGGGAATTCGCCCCTCCACTTT
TRBD1,16,.,TRBV30,TRBJ1-5,CAWSVGGSRGNQPQHF,TGTGCCTGGAGTGTAGGGGGCTCCCGGGGCAATCAGCCCCAGCATTTT
.,15,.,TRBV7-2,TRBJ1-3,CASSLGPNSGNTIYF,TGTGCCAGCAGCTTGGGGCCTAACTCTGGAAACACCATATATTTT
.,13,.,TRBV9,TRBJ1-1,CASSGATVLAPLF,TGTGCCAGCAGCGGGGCCACGGTACTAGCCCCCTTATTT
.,17,.,TRBV11-2,TRBJ2-2,CASSLGTWDFNTGELFF,TGTGCCAGCAGCTTAGGCACCTGGGACTTTAACACCGGGGAGCTGTTTTTT
.,13,.,TRBV30,TRBJ1-2,CAWSPKGDYGYTF,TGTGCCTGGAGCCCCAAGGGGGACTATGGCTACACCTTC
TRBD1,11,.,TRBV29-1,TRBJ2-7,CSTATGDEQYF,TGCAGCACCGCCACAGGGGACGAGCAGTACTTC
TRBD1,15,few,TRBV29-1,TRBJ1-1,CSVAPGQGMNTEAFF,TGCAGCGTTGCCCCGGGACAGGGAATGAACACTGAAGCTTTCTTT
.,17,.,TRBV19,TRBJ2-6,CASSYPRGNSGANVLTF,TGTGCCAGTAGTTACCCCAGAGGGAACTCTGGGGCCAACGTCCTGACTTTC
TRBD2,15,.,TRBV9,TRBJ2-3,CASSVDRGGPDTQYF,TGTGCCAGCAGCGTAGACCGGGGGGGGCCAGATACGCAGTATTTT
TRBD2,15,.,TRBV5-1,TRBJ2-3,CASSLTSGGTDTQYF,TGCGCCAGCAGCTTGACTAGCGGGGGCACAGATACGCAGTATTTT
.,12,.,TRBV6-6,TRBJ1-2,CASSPSGSGYTF,TGTGCCAGCAGTCCCTCTGGGAGCGGCTACACCTTC
.,13,.,TRBV5-1,TRBJ2-2,CAISEGNTGELFF,TGCGCCATTTCGGAGGGGAACACCGGGGAGCTGTTTTTT
TRBD1,14,.,TRBV7-9,TRBJ1-3,CASSSGTEGNTIYF,TGTGCCAGCAGCTCCGGGACAGAAGGAAACACCATATATTTT
TRBD2,16,.,TRBV19,TRBJ2-2,CASDARWGGVTGELFF,TGTGCCAGCGATGCGAGGTGGGGGGGGGTCACCGGGGAGCTGTTTTTT
.,13,once,TRBV2,TRBJ1-4,CASVQGFGEKLFF,TGTGCCAGCGTTCAGGGGTTCGGTGAAAAACTGTTTTTT
.,14,.,TRBV7-2,TRBJ2-1,CASSFGGPYNEQFF,TGTGCCAGCAGCTTCGGGGGGCCCTACAATGAGCAGTTCTTC
.,12,.,TRBV2,TRBJ1-2,CASSEDSYGYTF,TGTGCCAGCAGTGAAGACAGTTATGGCTACACCTTC
.,12,once,TRBV6-6,TRBJ1-1,CASSYAGEEAFF,TGTGCCAGCAGTTATGCAGGGGAGGAAGCTTTCTTT